What follows describes a single TCR beta chain. The data originate from a study of CD8 T cells in Susac syndrome. Reverse transcription of about 0.5 to 1 ug RNA was carried out with random hexamers. TCRdb re-called the immunoSEQ multiplex PCR reads through MiXCR, storing one row per CDR3 protein. The sample comprises around 170,000 distinct CDR3 sequences, roughly 95% of which are singletons, and 0.098% rests with the top ten. The length of the CDR3 is 15 residues. Germline V lookup: CDR1 SGHTA, CDR2 FQGTGA. V lost 5 bases, J lost 7 bases, and 15 bases lay in between. In blood CD8+ and CD4+ T cells, TCR beta underwent sequencing.

This chain connects TRBV7-3 to TRBJ1-6, with TRBD1 as a possible D gene (5 bases). What was sequenced was CD4+ T cells from PBMCs. This TCR derives from a human donor with Susac syndrome. The CDR3 loop is CASSPGEGFNSPLHF. The CDR3, as DNA: TGTGCCAGCAGCCCTGGGGAGGGGTTCAATTCACCCCTCCACTTT.